Here is one T cell receptor (beta chain) with its context. This entry is derived from a study of blood T cell repertoires in COVID-19. About the research overall: T cells, B-cell-depleted T cells, or PBMCs supplied cDNA or gDNA.

Trimming cost V 2 bases and J 7 bases, with 22 bases left between them. This CDR3 comprises 17 residues. Germline CDR1 is SGDLS and CDR2 is YYNGEE. The data were produced by immunoSEQ multiplex PCR, yet TCRdb's version contains in-frame clones alone and is incomplete. The sample has approximately 150,000 clones; over 70% are singletons. The clonotype was recovered from a woman in her seventies who had recovered from COVID-19. The sample consisted of peripheral blood. The rearrangement uses TRBV9 and TRBJ2-1, with D maybe TRBD1 (6 bases). CDR3 bases: TGTGCCAGCAGCGTTGGCCAGACAGGCCACCTGGGGAATGAGCAGTTCTTC. Residues: CASSVGQTGHLGNEQFF.